One and the same sample provided the 20 T cell receptor beta chains below, sequenced in a study of PD-1 blockade in mismatch repair-deficient tumors. The assay was immunoSEQ multiplex PCR, and TCRdb's table has in-frame clones only and misses some. The data show tens of thousands of clones, roughly 80% seen once. The sequences come from peripheral blood, collected 12 weeks after starting pembrolizumab. Source of these receptors: an adult with mismatch repair-deficient cancer.

This rearrangement joins TRBV30 to TRBJ1-4, with unresolved D. Germline lookup yields CDR1 GTSNPN and CDR2 SVGIG (reference sequence). The CDR3 runs to 15 residues. Deletions cut 0 bases from V and 3 bases from J, with 11 bases between. For the CDR3, the DNA is TGTGCCTGGAGTGTAGGAGGCTGGGCTAATGAAAAACTGTTTTTT. The encoded protein is CAWSVGGWANEKLFF.

The chain uses TRBV14 and TRBJ2-6; TRBD1 is a possible D gene (5 bases). CDR1 and CDR2 from the germline V gene are SGHDN and FVKESK. CDR3 length: 16 residues. Deletions cut 2 bases from V and 5 bases from J, with 13 bases between. DNA for the CDR3: TGTGCCAGCAGCCAACAGGGTGCTCTCCGGGCCAACGTCCTGACTTTC. It is translated as CASSQQGALRANVLTF.

DNA for the CDR3: TGCGCCAGCCGTAGAGTCGGGGACACTGAAGCTTTCTTT. This sequence encodes CASRRVGDTEAFF. This rearrangement joins TRBV5-1 to TRBJ1-1; D is undetermined. The CDR3 has 13 amino acids. Deletions cut 7 bases from V and 3 bases from J, with 13 bases between. CDR1 and CDR2 from the germline V gene are SGHRS and YFSETQ.

This clone was picked up a small number of times. The same CDR3 is also encoded by other DNA sequences in this sample. This chain joins TRBV7-9 and TRBJ2-7; 9 bases are a match to TRBD2. The CDR3 runs 16 residues. J lost 2 bases, V lost 1 base, and 6 bases had no gene match. Looked up from germline, CDR1 is SEHNR and CDR2 is FQNEAQ (reference sequence). CDR3 DNA sequence: TGTGCCAGCAGCTTAGGGGGCAGCGGGGGGACCTACGAGCAGTACTTC. Translated, it gives CASSLGGSGGTYEQYF. The variable domain in full, with the rest retrieved from reference TRBV7-9 and TRBJ2-7, is DTGVSQNPRHKITKRGQNVTFRCDPISEHNRLYWYRQTLGQGPEFLTYFQNEAQLEKSRLLSDRFSAERPKGSFSTLEIQRTEQGDSAMYLCASSLGGSGGTYEQYFGPGTRLTVT.

The rearrangement links TRBV9 to TRBJ2-7, with D maybe TRBD2 (7 bases). Between the trimmed V and J ends, which lost 5 bases and 0 bases, there was a span of 15 bases. CDR1 is SGDLS and CDR2 is YYNGEE in the germline V gene. The CDR3 consists of 15 residues. CDR3 in amino acids: CASSAGGTHSYEQYF. CDR3 sequence (DNA): TGTGCCAGCAGTGCCGGGGGGACACACTCCTACGAGCAGTACTTC.

The chain recombines TRBV5-8 with TRBJ2-2; D is ambiguous. Deletions cut 0 bases from V and 8 bases from J, with 8 bases between. The CDR3 is 13 residues long. The germline CDR1 and CDR2 sequences are SGHTS and YDEGEE. CDR3 bases: TGTGCCAGCAGCTTGGTGATAGGAGGGGAGCTGTTTTTT. It codes for CASSLVIGGELFF. The full variable domain, with the rest looked up from reference TRBV5-8 and TRBJ2-2, is EAGVTQSPTHLIKTRGQQATLRCSPISGHTSVYWYQQALGLGLQFLLWYDEGEERNRGNFPPRFSGRQFPNYSSELNVNALELEDSALYLCASSLVIGGELFFGEGSRLTVL.

The V call is TRBV7-2, the J call TRBJ2-5; D gene uncertain. V was pared by 1 base and J by 1 base, with 10 bases between. Germline CDR1 is SGHTA and CDR2 is FQGNSA. This CDR3 has 15 amino acids. CDR3 bases: TGTGCCAGCAGCTTAGTATTAACGCGCCAAGAGACCCAGTACTTC. Translated: CASSLVLTRQETQYF.

This clone has a single count. The genes are TRBV19 and TRBJ2-7; D unclear. The V end was cut by 8 bases, the J end by 0 bases, with 11 bases between. Germline V gives CDR1 LNHDA, CDR2 SQIVND (reference sequence). This CDR3 comprises 13 residues. This chain's CDR3 is CASSFGSSYEQYF. The CDR3 DNA reads TGTGCCAGTTCGTTCGGTTCCTCCTACGAGCAGTACTTC.

V gene TRBV5-1 combines with J gene TRBJ1-4; D perhaps matches TRBD1 (5 bases). The CDR3 length is 14 residues. V was cut by 5 bases and J by 3 bases, with 11 bases left in between. The germline CDR1 and CDR2 sequences are SGHRS and YFSETQ. The CDR3 nucleotides read TGCGCCAGCAGATTCGGGGGTTCTAATGAAAAACTGTTTTTT. Encoded protein: CASRFGGSNEKLFF.

The chain joins TRBV9 to TRBJ2-7; D might be TRBD2 (5 bases). V was trimmed by 0 bases and J by 0 bases, leaving 13 bases between them. Germline V gene sequence: CDR1 SGDLS, CDR2 YYNGEE. The CDR3 loop spans 16 amino acids. The CDR3 sequence is CASSVEAAVSSYEQYF. The CDR3, as DNA: TGTGCCAGCAGCGTAGAGGCAGCGGTGAGCTCCTACGAGCAGTACTTC.

The genes are TRBV6-1 and TRBJ2-5; no reliable D call. V gave up 2 bases and J gave up 2 bases, with 15 bases separating them. CDR1 is MNHNS, CDR2 SASEGT, per germline. The CDR3 sequence is 16 residues long. The DNA of the CDR3 is TGTGCCAGCAGTGAACTCGCCTCGAGGCTTCAAGAGACCCAGTACTTC. Translating gives CASSELASRLQETQYF.

The chain couples TRBV5-4 to TRBJ1-3; 7 nucleotides align to TRBD1. The V gene's germline CDR1 is SGHNT and CDR2 YYREEE (reference sequence). The length of the CDR3 is 14 residues. V was pared by 1 base and J by 9 bases, with 7 bases of the junction left unmatched. In DNA form, the CDR3 reads TGTGCCAGCAGCTTGCAGGGGGGTTTTGGCACCATATATTTT. This encodes CASSLQGGFGTIYF. The entire variable domain, with the rest obtained from reference TRBV5-4 and TRBJ1-3, is as follows: ETGVTQSPTHLIKTRGQQVTLRCSSQSGHNTVSWYQQALGQGPQFIFQYYREEENGRGNFPPRFSGLQFPNYSSELNVNALELDDSALYLCASSLQGGFGTIYFGEGSWLTVV.

In this sample, this clone turned up once. This sequence joins TRBV28 and TRBJ2-2; 9 bases are a match to TRBD1. With 10 bases clipped from V and 3 bases from J, the junction kept 9 bases outside the gene matches. The CDR3 loop spans 15 amino acids. Per the germline V gene, CDR1 is MDHEN and CDR2 is SYDVKM. The CDR3 sequence: CATLQGATDTGELFF. In DNA form, the CDR3 reads TGTGCCACCTTACAGGGGGCAACGGACACCGGGGAGCTGTTTTTT.

The sample holds one count of this clone. The chain carries TRBV27 and TRBJ2-1, with 11 bases fitting TRBD2. The V gene end was trimmed by 5 bases and the J gene end by 6 bases; junction bases not matched to a gene: 9. From germline, CDR1 is MNHEY and CDR2 SMNVEV (reference sequence). This CDR3 comprises 16 residues. CDR3 region: CASSATSGVSSNEQFF. CDR3 coding DNA: TGTGCCAGCAGTGCGACTAGCGGGGTGTCGAGCAATGAGCAGTTCTTC.

The V call is TRBV7-2, the J call TRBJ2-5; tentative D call: TRBD2 (5 bases). The germline V gene has CDR1 SGHTA and CDR2 FQGNSA. Trimming removed 1 base at V and 5 bases at J, with 11 bases between. This CDR3 has 14 residues. DNA of the CDR3: TGTGCCAGCAGCTTAGGGCGGGCAGCGGAGACCCAGTACTTC. The encoded protein is CASSLGRAAETQYF.

This chain uses TRBV5-1 with TRBJ2-2; D may be TRBD1 (6 bases). Germline V gene data show CDR1 as SGHRS and CDR2 as YFSETQ. Between the trimmed V and J ends, which lost 0 bases and 7 bases, there was a span of 10 bases. There are 14 residues in the CDR3. CDR3 loop: CASSLDRDGGELFF. The CDR3 region has the DNA TGCGCCAGCAGCTTGGACAGGGATGGCGGGGAGCTGTTTTTT.

The chain has TRBV7-2 and TRBJ2-3; 9 bases agree with TRBD2. CDR1 is SGHTA, CDR2 FQGNSA, per germline. The CDR3 contains 16 residues. The junction had 8 bases not matched to a gene; V was cut back by 3 bases and J by 4 bases. CDR3 DNA sequence: TGTGCCAGCAGCTTCCAGCCGGGACTAGCACCAGATACGCAGTATTTT. This translates into CASSFQPGLAPDTQYF.

This chain uses TRBV6-5 with TRBJ2-5, with 7 positions matching TRBD1. The germline V gene encodes CDR1 MNHEY and CDR2 SVGAGI. This CDR3 has 15 amino acids. V lost 0 bases and J lost 3; bases outside the gene matches: 4. The CDR3 DNA reads TGTGCCAGCAGTTACTCAGAGACAGGGAAAGAGACCCAGTACTTC. Residues: CASSYSETGKETQYF.

The chain joins TRBV6-1 to TRBJ2-5; the D gene could be TRBD1 or TRBD2 (5 bases each). Germline-derived CDR1 and CDR2 are MNHNS and SASEGT. V lost 6 bases and J lost 2, with 13 bases in between. The CDR3 spans 14 residues. This chain's CDR3 is CASSRDPRQETQYF. The CDR3 DNA sequence: TGTGCCAGCAGCCGGGACCCGCGGCAAGAGACCCAGTACTTC.

This clone was seen a single time. This chain joins TRBV6-1 and TRBJ1-2; weak D call: TRBD1 (5 bases). Germline CDR1 and CDR2: MNHNS and SASEGT. The CDR3 length is 14 residues. The CDR3 DNA reads TGTGCTATAAGACCCGGGGAAGGGGACTATGGCTACACCTTC. Protein product: CAIRPGEGDYGYTF.